This record covers a single T cell receptor beta chain. Its cognate antigen is unknown. The data stem from a study of regulatory dendritic cells for organ transplantation. Whole-study results and caveats: The most alloreactive TCR clonotypes were found in resting memory CD8+ cells.

Trimming removed 8 bases from V and 6 bases from J; junction bases left unmatched: 11. CDR1 MNHNS and CDR2 SASEGT come from the germline V gene. The CDR3 length is 15 residues. Profiling relied on immunoSEQ multiplex PCR, and the TCRdb table lists in-frame clones only, not all of them. The sample shows under 45,000 clones, approximately 91% of them seen only once. The origin of this receptor is a human donor in good health. The chain has TRBV6-1 and TRBJ2-2, with 8 positions matching TRBD1. Sequenced input: naive CD4+ T cells from blood. Specified subset: CD45RA+ naive T cells. CDR3 coding DNA: TGTGCCAGCGGCGCGGACAGGGTGAAAGCCGGGGAGCTGTTTTTT. This sequence encodes CASGADRVKAGELFF.